This entry features one T cell receptor beta chain sequence. This clonotype showed up just a few times. Its cognate antigen has yet to be identified. Base qualities are not recorded, but no much larger clone differs from it by a single base. The library was built by means of PCR. DNA from cultured CD4+ T cells underwent TCR sequencing with the Oncomine TCR Beta short-read assay at the Johns Hopkins FTIC core. The QIAamp micro DNA kit was used to extract genomic DNA from the cultured CD4+ T cells. Oncomine TCR Beta libraries from cultured CD4+ T cells were pooled using unique dual indexes and sequenced on an Illumina iSeq 100. As for the original processing: Non-productive sequences were removed, and CDR3s that did not start with C, did not end with F or W, or were shorter than 7 amino acids were discarded. Antigen-specific clonotypes were identified with the MANAFEST web application by comparing peptide-stimulated wells with reference and other culture wells. Positive clones required FDR below 0.05, an odds ratio above 5, and productive frequency above 0.1% in at least two of three replicate wells. Cross-reactive clonotypes were defined as significantly expanded in both SARS-CoV-2 spike wells and at least one common cold coronavirus spike condition. Using R version 3.6.1, CDR3 homology was evaluated through Levenshtein distances (stringdist) along with unrooted phylogenetic trees (ape). Through fastp at Q25 and MiXCR, TCRdb rebuilt clones from the public reads, retaining in-frame beta chains. CDR3 protein sequences are deduplicated, and each keeps its most common genes and DNA. The V and J calls were not made by the authors but by TCRdb's processing. Within this sample are about 13,000 distinct CDR3 sequences, with roughly 58% of them counted one time only. Roughly 12% of the sample comes from the top ten.

These data originate in a study of vaccination and CD4 T cells after COVID-19 (dated by TCRdb to between 2020 and 2023). For the study in its entirety: SARS-CoV-2 positivity had been established in the convalescent patients by nasal swab PCR, and mild disease was recorded in under ten of these patients and severe disease in one. The convalescent cohort comprised six males and four females, including two Hispanic individuals, seven Caucasians, two Asians and one multiracial person. In over 8 COVID-19 convalescent patients and a handful of infection-naive healthy vaccine recipients, the spike-specific CD4+ TCR repertoire before mRNA vaccination was compared with the repertoire after mRNA vaccination. Post-vaccine blood samples were obtained a median of around 67 days after the second vaccine dose, with a range of about 14 to 241 days. Post-COVID blood samples were collected from convalescent patients a median of approximately 93 days after diagnosis, with a range of roughly 30 to 161 days. Two doses of either the Pfizer-BioNTech BNT162b2 vaccine (n=8) or the Moderna mRNA-1273 vaccine (n=2) were administered to participants. As controls, cultures received a CEFX viral epitope pool (the positive control), an HIV-1 Nef peptide pool (the negative control), or no peptide at all. The cultures were stimulated with overlapping spike peptide pools from SARS-CoV-2 and from the common cold coronaviruses HCoV-NL63, HCoV-OC43 and HCoV-229E.

The sample's treatment or condition label, decoded: roughly 11-day PBMC culture with coronavirus spike peptide pools or control peptides (ViraFEST assay). The ViraFEST assay was used in the study, in which antigen-specific T cells were expanded with peptide pools and expanded clonotypes were subsequently identified by TCR sequencing. The convalescent patients' positive SARS-CoV-2 PCR tests fell between March and December 2020, which was before the Alpha, Beta and Delta variants emerged in the United States. PBMCs were cultured at fewer than 2.5 million per well in IMDM supplemented with 5% human AB serum and 8.5 to 10 IU/ml IL-2, with about 10 ug/ml peptide pools added. On days 3 and 7, half of the culture medium was replaced with fresh IL-2-containing medium. After 9 to 10 days of culture, CD4+ T cells were isolated by negative selection using the EasySep CD4+ T cell isolation kit. PBMCs were separated from whole blood using Ficoll-Paque Plus gradient centrifugation and then either used fresh or cryopreserved at -140C. Culture conditions were generally each tested in triplicate wells.

What the authors observed across the whole study: Of the vaccine-specific clones in convalescent patients, 304 of 307, or nearly all, reacted only to SARS-CoV-2 spike and did not cross-react with common cold coronaviruses. In convalescent patients, a median roughly 85% of post-vaccine SARS-CoV-2-reactive clones were detected only after vaccination, suggesting vaccine-specific priming. The study included relatively few convalescent patients and did not analyze early timepoints after natural infection. An increase in the median number of SARS-CoV-2-reactive clonotypes from approximately 20 after infection to approximately 41 after vaccination was observed, but the change was not found to be significant.

The sequence came from a human donor who had recovered from COVID-19. Sample: CD4+ T cells from blood, cultured in vitro.

The DNA sequence reads TGTGCCAGCAGCTCAATCGGGGAGCTGTTTTTT. Translated, this gives CASSSIGELFF. The rearrangement joined TRBV7-6 to TRBJ2-2, with the D segment identity uncertain. V is shortened by 4 bases, J by 7 bases, and the region joining them spans 4 bases. The CDR1 and CDR2 encoded by the germline V gene are SGHVS and FNYEAQ. Taken from cysteine to phenylalanine, the CDR3 has 11 residues. The read is trimmed to its CDR3 DNA, 33 bases read in frame from base 1.